This TCR beta chain came from a study of identical twins. Notes on the study in general: Weaker excess twin sharing was observed in beta out-of-frame sequences. Twins shared out-of-frame alpha sequences with excess low generation probability.

With regard to this clonotype: Its specificity is not known.

A universal primer site was incorporated via template switching, and the cDNA contained unique molecular identifiers. TCRdb used MiXCR to reprocess the 5' RACE reads, holding one entry per CDR3 protein. The sample holds under 900,000 distinct CDR3 sequences, around a sixth seen once. The ends were cut back, 5 bases at V and 6 bases at J, with 7 bases in the middle. The CDR3 sequence is 11 residues long. Germline CDR1 reads MNHEY; CDR2 reads SVGEGT. These data also formed part of another study, on T cells expressing NK-cell markers.

Specimen: PBMCs. The source is a woman aged 18-30 years in good health. This chain joins TRBV6-2 or TRBV6-3 and TRBJ1-2; D not certain. The CDR3 sequence: CASSRTDGYTF. Written as DNA, the CDR3 is TGTGCCAGCAGTAGGACGGATGGCTACACCTTC.